This entry describes one T cell receptor beta chain. The sample belongs to a study of blood T cell repertoires in COVID-19. About the study: COVID-19 samples from acute and convalescent phases originated in the United States, Italy and Spain. Sources were T cells, B-cell-depleted T cells, or PBMCs; the material itself was cDNA or gDNA.

The germline CDR1 and CDR2 sequences are SEHNR and FQNEAQ (reference sequence). Trimming cost V 5 bases and J 11 bases; bases outside gene matches: 7. The CDR3 extends over 12 amino acids. Original processing notes: Researchers report that nucleated cell counts were estimated from reference gene primer amplification. The assay was immunoSEQ multiplex PCR, and TCRdb's table has in-frame clones only and misses some. V and J calls plus clone size are reproduced from that table; the DNA served to infer D and trimming. The sample yields some 40,000 clones, about 80% seen once. The chain combines TRBV7-9 with TRBJ1-1, with 8 bases aligning to TRBD1. The sequence was obtained from a man aged 70 or older with acute or convalescent COVID-19. Sequenced sample: peripheral blood. The CDR3 DNA sequence: TGTGCCAGCAGCGCTGACAGGGGTTATGCTTTCTTT. It encodes CASSADRGYAFF. Combining the CDR3 with reference TRBV7-9 and TRBJ1-1 gives the whole variable domain DTGVSQNPRHKITKRGQNVTFRCDPISEHNRLYWYRQTLGQGPEFLTYFQNEAQLEKSRLLSDRFSAERPKGSFSTLEIQRTEQGDSAMYLCASSADRGYAFFGQGTRLTVV.